This TCR beta chain was retrieved from a study of control samples from healthy donors and cancer patients. The method was immunoSEQ multiplex PCR; TCRdb's version includes in-frame clones alone and lacks a portion of them. The sample yields roughly 120,000 clones, 90% seen once. This clone was recorded once. This CDR3 comprises 16 residues. Trimming removed 7 bases from V and 0 bases from J, with 19 bases in between. In germline, CDR1 is MDHEN, CDR2 SYDVKM. The material sequenced was blood. The TCR sequence derives from a human donor in good health. The donor label of this sample is uncertain. This chain uses TRBV28 with TRBJ2-7; tentative D call: TRBD2 (7 bases). The CDR3 DNA reads as TGTGCCAGCACTAAATGGGGGGGGCTTAGCTCCTACGAGCAGTACTTC. It codes for CASTKWGGLSSYEQYF.